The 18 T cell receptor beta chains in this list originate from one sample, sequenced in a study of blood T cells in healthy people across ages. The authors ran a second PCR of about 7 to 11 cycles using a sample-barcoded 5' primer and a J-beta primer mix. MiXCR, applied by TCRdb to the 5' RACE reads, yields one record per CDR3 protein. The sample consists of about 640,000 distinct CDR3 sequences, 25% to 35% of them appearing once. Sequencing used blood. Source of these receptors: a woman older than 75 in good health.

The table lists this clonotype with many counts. The DNA for the CDR3 is TGTGCCAGCAGTAGGACAGCTGCAACTAATGAAAAACTGTTTTTT. As protein: CASSRTAATNEKLFF. V and J are TRBV27 and TRBJ1-4, with D possibly matching TRBD1 (6 bases). V lost 5 bases to trimming and J lost 0 bases, with 10 bases between them. The CDR3 sequence is 15 residues long. Germline V lookup: CDR1 MNHEY, CDR2 SMNVEV (reference sequence).

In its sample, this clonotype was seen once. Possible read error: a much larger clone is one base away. CDR3 bases: TGTGCCAGCAGCCAAGGGGGAAAAGGCAATCAGTCCCAGCATTTT. Translating gives CASSQGGKGNQSQHF. V usage is TRBV3-1 and J usage is TRBJ1-5; D is uncertain. CDR1 and CDR2 from the germline V gene are LGHDT and YNNKEL (reference sequence). This CDR3 region has 15 residues.

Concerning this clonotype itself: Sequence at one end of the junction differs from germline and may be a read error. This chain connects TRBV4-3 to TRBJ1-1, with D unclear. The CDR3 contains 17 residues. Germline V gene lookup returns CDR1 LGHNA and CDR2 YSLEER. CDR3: CASSQDWAILGNTGAFF. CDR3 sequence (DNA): TGCGCCAGCAGCCAAGATTGGGCTATACTTGGGAACACTGGAGCTTTCTTT.

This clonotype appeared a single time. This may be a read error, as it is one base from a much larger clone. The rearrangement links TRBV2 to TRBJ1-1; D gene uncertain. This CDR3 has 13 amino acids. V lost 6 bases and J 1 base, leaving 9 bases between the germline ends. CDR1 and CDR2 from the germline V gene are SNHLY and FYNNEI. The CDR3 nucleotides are TGTGCCAGCAGAGCAGACACGAACACTGAAGCTTTCTTT. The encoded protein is CASRADTNTEAFF. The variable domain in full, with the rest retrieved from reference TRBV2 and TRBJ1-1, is EPEVTQTPSHQVTQMGQEVILRCVPISNHLYFYWYRQILGQKVEFLVSFYNNEISEKSEIFDDQFSVERPDGSNFTLKIRSTKLEDSAMYFCASRADTNTEAFFGQGTRLTVV.

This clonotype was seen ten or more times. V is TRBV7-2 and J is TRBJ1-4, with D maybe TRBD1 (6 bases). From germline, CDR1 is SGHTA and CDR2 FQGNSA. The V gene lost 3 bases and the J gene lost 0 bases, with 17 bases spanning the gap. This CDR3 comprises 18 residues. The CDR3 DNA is TGTGCCAGCAGCTTGCGCCCGGGGGCGGGCCCAACTAATGAAAAACTGTTTTTT. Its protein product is CASSLRPGAGPTNEKLFF.

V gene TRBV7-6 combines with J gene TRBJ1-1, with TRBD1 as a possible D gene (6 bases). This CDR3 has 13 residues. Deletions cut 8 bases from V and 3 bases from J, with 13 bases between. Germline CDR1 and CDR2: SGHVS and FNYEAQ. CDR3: CASRLHRDTEAFF. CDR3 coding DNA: TGTGCCAGCCGGCTCCACAGGGACACTGAAGCTTTCTTT.

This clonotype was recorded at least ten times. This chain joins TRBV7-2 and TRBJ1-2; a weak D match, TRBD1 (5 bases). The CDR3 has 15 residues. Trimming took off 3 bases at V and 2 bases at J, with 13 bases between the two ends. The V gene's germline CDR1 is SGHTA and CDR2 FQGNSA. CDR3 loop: CASSFGNDRNYGYTF. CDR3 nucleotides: TGTGCCAGCAGCTTTGGTAATGACAGAAACTATGGCTACACCTTC.

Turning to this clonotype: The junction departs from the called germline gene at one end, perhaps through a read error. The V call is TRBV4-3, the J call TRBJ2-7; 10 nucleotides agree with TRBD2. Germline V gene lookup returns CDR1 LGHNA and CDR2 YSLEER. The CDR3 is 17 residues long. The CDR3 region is CASSQTPGLAPTYEQYF. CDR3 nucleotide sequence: TGCGCTAGCAGCCAAACCCCGGGACTAGCGCCTACCTACGAGCAGTACTTC.

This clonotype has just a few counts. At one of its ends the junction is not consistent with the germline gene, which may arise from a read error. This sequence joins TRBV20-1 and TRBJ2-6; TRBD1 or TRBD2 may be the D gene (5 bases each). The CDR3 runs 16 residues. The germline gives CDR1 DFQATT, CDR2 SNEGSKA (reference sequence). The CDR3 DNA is TGCAGTGCTAGAGAGGGGGAGATTCCTGGGGCCAACGTCCGGACTTTC. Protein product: CSAREGEIPGANVRTF.

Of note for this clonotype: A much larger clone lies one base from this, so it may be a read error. This CDR3 reads CASSERSNLGSEQFF. CDR3 DNA sequence: TGTGCCAGCAGTGAACGGAGTAACTTGGGCTCCGAGCAGTTCTTC. This chain links TRBV2 with TRBJ2-1, with unresolved D. The CDR3 totals 15 residues. V shed 2 bases and J shed 10 bases, with 18 bases lying between them. Germline assignment: CDR1 SNHLY and CDR2 FYNNEI.

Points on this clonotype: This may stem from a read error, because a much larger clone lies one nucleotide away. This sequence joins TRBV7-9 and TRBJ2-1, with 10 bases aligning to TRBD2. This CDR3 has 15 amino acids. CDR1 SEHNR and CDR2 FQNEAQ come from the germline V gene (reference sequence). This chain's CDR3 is CTSSLSAGGLDEQFF. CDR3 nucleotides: TGTACCAGCAGCCTGTCAGCGGGGGGGCTGGATGAGCAGTTCTTC. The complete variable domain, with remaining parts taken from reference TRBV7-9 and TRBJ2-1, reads DTGVSQNPRHKITKRGQNVTFRCDPISEHNRLYWYRQTLGQGPEFLTYFQNEAQLEKSRLLSDRFSAERPKGSFSTLEIQRTEQGDSAMYLCTSSLSAGGLDEQFFGPGTRLTVL.

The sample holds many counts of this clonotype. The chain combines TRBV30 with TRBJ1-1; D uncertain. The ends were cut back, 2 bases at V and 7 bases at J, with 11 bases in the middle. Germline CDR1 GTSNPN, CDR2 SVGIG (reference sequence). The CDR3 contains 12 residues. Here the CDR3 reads CAWSTPLGEAFF. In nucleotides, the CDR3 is TGTGCCTGGAGTACTCCCTTGGGTGAAGCTTTCTTT.

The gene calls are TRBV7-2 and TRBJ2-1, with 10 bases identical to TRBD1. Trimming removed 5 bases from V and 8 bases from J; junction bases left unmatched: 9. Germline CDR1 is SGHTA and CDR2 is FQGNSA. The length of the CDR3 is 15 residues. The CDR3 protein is CASSQLGQGRDEQFF. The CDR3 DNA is TGTGCCAGCAGCCAGTTGGGACAGGGGAGGGATGAGCAGTTCTTC. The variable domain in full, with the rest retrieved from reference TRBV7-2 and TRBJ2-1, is GAGVSQSPSNKVTEKGKDVELRCDPISGHTALYWYRQSLGQGLEFLIYFQGNSAPDKSGLPSDRFSAERTGGSVSTLTIQRTQQEDSAVYLCASSQLGQGRDEQFFGPGTRLTVL.

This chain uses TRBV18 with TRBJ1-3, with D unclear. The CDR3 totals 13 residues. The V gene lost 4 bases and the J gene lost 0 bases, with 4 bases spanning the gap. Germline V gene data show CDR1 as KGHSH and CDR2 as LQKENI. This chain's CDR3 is CASSLISGNTIYF. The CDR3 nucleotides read TGTGCCAGCTCACTTATCTCTGGAAACACCATATATTTT. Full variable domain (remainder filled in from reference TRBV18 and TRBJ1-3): NAGVMQNPRHLVRRRGQEARLRCSPMKGHSHVYWYRQLPEEGLKFMVYLQKENIIDESGMPKERFSAEFPKEGPSILRIQQVVRGDSAAYFCASSLISGNTIYFGEGSWLTVV.

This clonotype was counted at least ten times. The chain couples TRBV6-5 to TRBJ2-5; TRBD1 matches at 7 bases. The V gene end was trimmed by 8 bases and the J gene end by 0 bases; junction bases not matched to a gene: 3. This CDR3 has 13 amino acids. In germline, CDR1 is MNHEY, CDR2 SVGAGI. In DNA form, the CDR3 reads TGTGCCAGCGAGGGGGCAAACCAAGAGACCCAGTACTTC. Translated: CASEGANQETQYF.

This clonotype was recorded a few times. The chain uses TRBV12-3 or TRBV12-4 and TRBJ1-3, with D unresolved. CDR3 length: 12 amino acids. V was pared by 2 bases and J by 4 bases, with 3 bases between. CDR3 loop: CASSLFGNTIYF. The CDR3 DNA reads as TGTGCCAGCAGTTTATTCGGAAACACCATATATTTT.

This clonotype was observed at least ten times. CDR3 amino acids: CSARGRDTGRSPLHF. CDR3 DNA: TGCAGTGCTAGGGGCCGGGACACAGGGAGGTCACCCCTCCACTTT. The chain joins TRBV20-1 to TRBJ1-6, with D perhaps matching TRBD1 (6 bases). Germline CDR1 and CDR2: DFQATT and SNEGSKA (reference sequence). The ends were cut back, 3 bases at V and 10 bases at J, with 19 bases in the middle. The CDR3 covers 15 residues.

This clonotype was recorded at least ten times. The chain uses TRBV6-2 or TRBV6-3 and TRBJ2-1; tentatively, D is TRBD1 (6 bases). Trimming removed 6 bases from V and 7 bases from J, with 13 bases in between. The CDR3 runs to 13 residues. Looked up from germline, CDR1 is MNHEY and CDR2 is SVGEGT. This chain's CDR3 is CASSGLRGNEQFF. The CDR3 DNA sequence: TGTGCCAGCAGCGGACTCAGGGGAAATGAGCAGTTCTTC.